A single sample is the source of the 10 T cell receptor beta chains below, sequenced in a study of T cell responses to AZD1222 COVID-19 vaccine. Assay used: immunoSEQ multiplex PCR; TCRdb lists only in-frame clones, some missing. This table holds some 100,000 clones, around 90% found once. The material was peripheral blood, obtained 28 days after the second AZD1222 dose. These receptors all come from an adult who received the AZD1222 COVID-19 vaccine.

J is TRBJ1-4 and V is TRBV5-6; 7 bases fit TRBD1. The CDR3 sequence is 19 residues long. With V trimmed by 1 base and J by 0 bases, 12 bases remained unmatched. CDR1 SGHDT and CDR2 YYEEEE come from the germline V gene. In DNA form, the CDR3 reads TGTGCCAGCAGCTTGCCCTGGGACAGACTTCACGCAACTAATGAAAAACTGTTTTTT. Translation gives CASSLPWDRLHATNEKLFF.

V and J are TRBV30 and TRBJ2-1, with 8 bases aligning to TRBD1. CDR1 is GTSNPN and CDR2 is SVGIG in the germline V gene (reference sequence). The CDR3 has 13 residues. Trimming at V came to 7 bases and at J to 6 bases, leaving 8 bases not matched to a gene. The chain's CDR3 is CALDRELFNEQFF. CDR3 DNA sequence: TGTGCCTTGGACAGGGAACTCTTCAATGAGCAGTTCTTC.

The J gene is TRBJ1-5, the V gene TRBV19; 9 positions match TRBD1. This CDR3 region has 11 residues. V shed 2 bases, J shed 15 bases, and the junction held 2 bases outside the gene matches. CDR1 LNHDA and CDR2 SQIVND come from the germline V gene (reference sequence). The chain's CDR3 is CASSIRTGVHF. The CDR3 DNA follows: TGTGCCAGTAGTATAAGGACAGGGGTGCATTTT.

The chain uses TRBV10-2 and TRBJ1-3, with 8 bases fitting TRBD1. The V gene end was trimmed by 3 bases and the J gene end by 3 bases; junction bases not matched to a gene: 13. The CDR3 loop spans 18 amino acids. In germline, CDR1 is WSHSY, CDR2 SAAADI. For the CDR3, the DNA is TGCGCCAGCAGTGATGTTCCAGGGGGCGAACGACGTGGAAACACCATATATTTT. It translates to CASSDVPGGERRGNTIYF.

V gene TRBV7-9 combines with J gene TRBJ1-2; D uncertain. The CDR3 is made up of 12 amino acids. V lost 4 bases and J 5 bases, leaving 8 bases between the germline ends. The germline gives CDR1 SEHNR, CDR2 FQNEAQ (reference sequence). DNA for the CDR3: TGTGCCAGCAGCTCCGGCCTATATGGCTACACCTTC. This codes for CASSSGLYGYTF.

This sequence joins TRBV11-2 and TRBJ1-3; D is ambiguous. This CDR3 contains 13 residues. V lost 8 bases, J lost 1 base, and 9 bases lay in between. Looked up from germline, CDR1 is SGHAT and CDR2 is FQNNGV. The chain's CDR3 is CASRLGSGNTIYF. CDR3 in DNA: TGTGCCAGCCGCCTTGGGTCTGGAAACACCATATATTTT. The full variable domain, completed using reference TRBV11-2 and TRBJ1-3, is EAGVAQSPRYKIIEKRQSVAFWCNPISGHATLYWYQQILGQGPKLLIQFQNNGVVDDSQLPKDRFSAERLKGVDSTLKIQPAKLEDSAVYLCASRLGSGNTIYFGEGSWLTVV.

CDR3 sequence: CASSYGETYNEQFF. The DNA of the CDR3 is TGTGCCAGCAGTTACGGGGAGACCTACAATGAGCAGTTCTTC. The V gene is TRBV6-5, the J gene TRBJ2-1; D perhaps matches TRBD2 (5 bases). The CDR3 loop spans 14 amino acids. Germline lookup yields CDR1 MNHEY and CDR2 SVGAGI. Trimming took off 2 bases at V and 2 bases at J, with 7 bases between the two ends.

The J gene is TRBJ2-3, the V gene TRBV11-2, with D possibly TRBD2 on 5 matching bases. The CDR3 contains 16 residues. CDR1 and CDR2 (germline): SGHAT, FQNNGV. V lost 1 base to trimming and J lost 4 bases, with 15 bases between them. The CDR3 protein is CASSLVKGGPPDTQYF. The CDR3, as DNA: TGTGCCAGCAGCTTAGTAAAGGGCGGGCCCCCAGATACGCAGTATTTT.

The gene calls are TRBV21-1 and TRBJ1-4; TRBD1, the table's D call, lacks a check against the DNA. TRBV21-1 is described as a pseudogene. The CDR3 length is 15 residues. The CDR3 DNA follows: TGTGCCAGCAGCAGTAAACAGGCGATTAATGAAAAACTGTTTTTT. This gives the protein CASSSKQAINEKLFF.

V usage is TRBV9 and J usage is TRBJ2-3; D is undetermined. Trimming shortened V by 7 bases and J by 4 bases, and 4 bases separated the two germline ends. The CDR3 has 10 amino acids. CDR1 is SGDLS and CDR2 is YYNGEE in the germline V gene. The CDR3: CASSADTQYF. In nucleotides, the CDR3 is TGTGCCAGCTCTGCAGATACGCAGTATTTT. Filled out from reference TRBV9 and TRBJ2-3, the complete variable domain reads DSGVTQTPKHLITATGQRVTLRCSPRSGDLSVYWYQQSLDQGLQFLIQYYNGEERAKGNILERFSAQQFPDLHSELNLSSLELGDSALYFCASSADTQYFGPGTRLTVL.